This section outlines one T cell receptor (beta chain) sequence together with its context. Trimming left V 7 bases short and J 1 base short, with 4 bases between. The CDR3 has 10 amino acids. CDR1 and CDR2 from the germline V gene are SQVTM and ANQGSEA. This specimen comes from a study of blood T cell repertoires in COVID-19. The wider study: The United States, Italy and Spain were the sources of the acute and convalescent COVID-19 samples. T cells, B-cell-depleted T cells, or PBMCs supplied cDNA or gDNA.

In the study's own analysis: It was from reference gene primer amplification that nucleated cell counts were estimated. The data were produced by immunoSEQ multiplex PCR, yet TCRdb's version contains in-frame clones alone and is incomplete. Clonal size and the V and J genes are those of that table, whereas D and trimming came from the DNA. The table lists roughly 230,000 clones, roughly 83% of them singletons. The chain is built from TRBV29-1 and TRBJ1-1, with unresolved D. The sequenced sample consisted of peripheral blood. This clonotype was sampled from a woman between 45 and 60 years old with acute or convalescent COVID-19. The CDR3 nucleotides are TGCAGCGGTCAGAACACTGAAGCTTTCTTT. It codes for CSGQNTEAFF.